The T cell receptor (beta chain) described here comes from a study of low-dose radiotherapy and immunotherapy resistance in tumors. Study in general: Daily, from cycle 1 day 1 and for four cycles, patients took oral aspirin 300 mg.

CDR1 is MDHEN, CDR2 SYDVKM, per germline. Trimming removed 6 bases from V and 8 bases from J; junction bases left unmatched: 9. The CDR3 has 14 residues. TRAV- and TRBV-specific primers primed first-strand cDNA, covering alpha and beta chains. Amplification of TCRs used a constant-region primer and V-primer adapter for about 21 PCR cycles. MiXCR, applied by TCRdb to the reads, yields one record per CDR3 protein. The repertoire holds tens of thousands of distinct CDR3 sequences, about 30% seen once, with about 7% in the top ten. Regarding time point: before trial treatment. Eligible patients had advanced solid tumors lacking tumor-infiltrating lymphocytes.

This TCR derives from a male donor with rectosigmoid adenocarcinoma. Sequencing used PBMCs, obtained before treatment. This rearrangement joins TRBV28 to TRBJ2-2; 7 bases agree with TRBD2. The CDR3 DNA follows: TGTGCCAGCAGAAGGGACTACTCTACTGGGGAGCTGTTTTTT. Its translation is CASRRDYSTGELFF.